The text below deals with one T cell receptor (beta chain). Antigen unknown. This may be a read error: a much more frequent sequence differs by one nucleotide. These data belong to a study of CD8 T cells in ankylosing spondylitis. CDR1 SQVTM and CDR2 ANQGSEA come from the germline V gene. The CDR3 is 14 residues long. Findings and caveats of the study: Disease-linked clones, CD8+, were relatively rare in peripheral blood.

Making the TCR beta libraries involved quantitative 5'-RACE with molecular barcodes. TCRdb reanalysed the 5' RACE reads using MiXCR and keeps one entry per CDR3 protein. The table has just over 150,000 distinct CDR3 sequences, around 19% seen once; the top ten hold approximately 7.6%. This clonotype was sampled from a male donor with ankylosing spondylitis or in good health (not recorded which). The sequencing sample was made of blood, either unsorted or a sorted T cell fraction (not recorded which). The rearrangement links TRBV29-1 to TRBJ2-7, with TRBD2 as a possible D gene (5 bases). The DNA of the CDR3 is TGCAGCGTTGAAGGGGCCCGGGGTCCCTACGAGCAGTGCTTC. It codes for CSVEGARGPYEQCF.